These 3 T cell receptor beta chains were sequenced from one sample in a study of cytomegalovirus exposure and HLA in healthy donors. Some clones are missing from TCRdb's copy, which holds only in-frame ones; the method was immunoSEQ multiplex PCR. The profile shows some 120,000 clones, over 90% of them singletons. What was sequenced was PBMCs. These receptors all stem from a woman in her late teens or twenties in good health and CMV-seronegative.

V and J are TRBV4-1 and TRBJ2-1; D unresolved. The CDR3 runs to 14 residues. Germline values: CDR1 MGHRA, CDR2 YSYEKL. The ends were cut back, 3 bases at V and 5 bases at J, with 11 bases in the middle. The CDR3 reads CASSHPTNHNEQFF. The CDR3 DNA reads TGCGCCAGCAGCCATCCTACTAACCACAATGAGCAGTTCTTC.

The chain recombines TRBV7-9 with TRBJ1-3; no firm D call. The CDR3 length is 16 residues. CDR1 is SEHNR and CDR2 is FQNEAQ in the germline V gene (reference sequence). The ends were cut back, 1 base at V and 2 bases at J, with 12 bases in the middle. The CDR3 reads CASSLVGERTGNTIYF. CDR3 DNA: TGTGCCAGCAGCTTAGTAGGTGAGCGAACTGGAAACACCATATATTTT.

The rearrangement joins TRBV2 to TRBJ1-2; 10 bases map to TRBD1. J was trimmed by 8 bases and V by 7 bases; bases with no gene match: 7. The CDR3 has 13 residues. Germline lookup yields CDR1 SNHLY and CDR2 FYNNEI. The CDR3, as DNA: TGTGCCAGCACCGGACCGGGACAGGGGGGCTACACCTTC. Translating gives CASTGPGQGGYTF.